This TCR beta chain was obtained from a study of T cell responses to AZD1222 COVID-19 vaccine. Sequenced by immunoSEQ multiplex PCR; TCRdb stores in-frame clones only, minus some. The data hold under 40,000 clones, with around nine tenths observed a single time. Comments on this clone: Its antigen is currently unknown.

Study findings and constraints: Repertoires were obtained solely post-peak T cell response.

This clonotype originated in an adult in good health. Sequencing used peripheral blood, obtained on day 0 of AZD1222 vaccination.

The CDR3: CASSGSFGAANYGYTF. CDR3 in DNA: TGTGCCAGCAGCGGATCGTTTGGGGCAGCTAACTATGGCTACACCTTC. The chain joins TRBV9 to TRBJ1-2; possible D gene TRBD1, 5 bases. Germline assignment: CDR1 SGDLS and CDR2 YYNGEE. The CDR3 sequence is 16 residues long. V was clipped by 3 bases and J by 0 bases, with 15 bases between them.